The 28 T cell receptor beta chains given below trace back to one sample, sequenced in a study of blood T cell repertoires in COVID-19. Method: immunoSEQ multiplex PCR; TCRdb's copy keeps in-frame clones and lacks some. This table has tens of thousands of clones, roughly 86% appearing once. The material sequenced was peripheral blood. Receptors were obtained from a human donor in a cohort sampled during active COVID-19.

The rearrangement joins TRBV3-1 (or the pseudogene TRBV3-2) to TRBJ2-3, with a weak D call TRBD1 (5 bases). Germline V gene lookup returns CDR1 LGHDT and CDR2 YNNKEL (reference sequence). The CDR3 loop spans 15 amino acids. Deletions cut 1 base from V and 3 bases from J, with 11 bases between. The CDR3 sequence: CASSQAVRVTDTQYF. For the CDR3, the DNA is TGTGCCAGCAGCCAAGCGGTCAGGGTAACAGATACGCAGTATTTT.

This chain links TRBV19 with TRBJ2-7; weak D call: TRBD2 (5 bases). Per germline, CDR1 LNHDA and CDR2 SQIVND (reference sequence). This CDR3 has 15 amino acids. V was pared by 3 bases and J by 3 bases, with 15 bases between. The CDR3 is CASSMRPGGGYEQYF. In DNA form, the CDR3 reads TGTGCCAGTAGTATGAGGCCAGGAGGCGGCTACGAGCAGTACTTC.

The chain combines TRBV6-2 or TRBV6-3 with TRBJ1-2, with D possibly matching TRBD1 (6 bases). CDR1 is MNHEY, CDR2 SVGEGT, per germline. CDR3 length: 13 residues. V dropped 6 bases and J dropped 0 bases, with 8 bases sitting between them. CDR3 nucleotides: TGTGCCAGCAGCAGGACAGCTAACTATGGCTACACCTTC. It is translated as CASSRTANYGYTF.

The rearrangement uses TRBV4-1 and TRBJ2-7, with D maybe TRBD2 (6 bases). The CDR3 has 13 residues. From germline, CDR1 is MGHRA and CDR2 YSYEKL. The ends were cut back, 6 bases at V and 6 bases at J, with 15 bases in the middle. In nucleotides, the CDR3 is TGCGCCAGCAGAAAGGAGGGGTTTCGCGAGCAGTACTTC. Protein sequence: CASRKEGFREQYF.

The chain couples TRBV18 to TRBJ2-2; D possibly corresponds to TRBD1 (6 bases). The CDR3 totals 14 residues. V was shortened by 5 bases and J by 4 bases, with 11 bases between the two germline ends. Looked up from germline, CDR1 is KGHSH and CDR2 is LQKENI. The CDR3 coding sequence is TGTGCCAGCTCAGAGCAGGGGACCACCGGGGAGCTGTTTTTT. This codes for CASSEQGTTGELFF.

V and J are TRBV3-1 (or the pseudogene TRBV3-2) and TRBJ2-2, with a weak D call TRBD2 (5 bases). V lost 2 bases, J lost 10 bases, and 5 bases lay in between. The CDR3 consists of 11 residues. The germline CDR1 and CDR2 sequences are LGHDT and YNNKEL (reference sequence). This chain's CDR3 is CASSQREELFF. CDR3 nucleotide sequence: TGTGCCAGCAGCCAACGGGAGGAGCTGTTTTTT.

V and J are TRBV7-2 and TRBJ2-3; 11 bases line up with TRBD2. The germline gives CDR1 SGHTA, CDR2 FQGNSA. V shed 3 bases, J shed 5 bases, and the junction held 1 base outside the gene matches. CDR3 length: 14 amino acids. The CDR3 sequence is CASSFGLAGDTQYF. The CDR3 bases are TGTGCCAGCAGCTTTGGACTAGCGGGAGATACGCAGTATTTT. Full variable domain (missing parts from reference TRBV7-2 and TRBJ2-3): GAGVSQSPSNKVTEKGKDVELRCDPISGHTALYWYRQSLGQGLEFLIYFQGNSAPDKSGLPSDRFSAERTGGSVSTLTIQRTQQEDSAVYLCASSFGLAGDTQYFGPGTRLTVL.

V gene TRBV15 combines with J gene TRBJ1-2; D gene unclear. In germline, CDR1 is LNHNV, CDR2 YYDKDF (reference sequence). Trimming left V 0 bases short and J 5 bases short, with 13 bases between. The CDR3 spans 15 residues. CDR3: CATSRDLTIGYGYTF. CDR3 sequence (DNA): TGTGCCACCAGCAGAGATCTGACCATCGGGTATGGCTACACCTTC.

This rearrangement joins TRBV11-2 to TRBJ1-6, with D perhaps matching TRBD1 (5 bases). The CDR3 consists of 12 residues. Germline CDR1 and CDR2: SGHAT and FQNNGV. V was pared by 4 bases and J by 10 bases, with 8 bases between. The CDR3 DNA sequence: TGTGCCAGCAGCTCGACAGAATCACCCCTCCACTTT. Translation gives CASSSTESPLHF.

This clone was recorded only once. This chain uses TRBV11-2 with TRBJ2-3; 10 nucleotides agree with TRBD2. V lost 8 bases, J lost 6 bases, and 17 bases stayed unmatched. Germline-derived CDR1 and CDR2 are SGHAT and FQNNGV. This CDR3 has 17 residues. CDR3 sequence reads: CASSRRVSGGAADTQYF. CDR3 in DNA: TGTGCCAGCTCCCGAAGGGTGAGCGGGGGGGCGGCGGATACGCAGTATTTT.

This clone has only a few counts. The rearrangement links TRBV6-5 to TRBJ2-2; D is uncertain. The V gene lost 7 bases and the J gene lost 6 bases, with 9 bases spanning the gap. The CDR3 loop spans 12 amino acids. Germline CDR1 is MNHEY and CDR2 is SVGAGI. DNA for the CDR3: TGTGCCAGCACCGGGTGGGCCGGGGAGCTGTTTTTT. Translating gives CASTGWAGELFF.

The chain links TRBV4-3 to TRBJ2-4; D possibly corresponds to TRBD2 (5 bases). Germline CDR1 and CDR2: LGHNA and YSLEER. This CDR3 has 13 residues. V shed 0 bases and J shed 8 bases, with 8 bases lying between them. The CDR3, as DNA: TGCGCCAGCAGCCAAGACCGGGGAGACATTCAGTACTTC. The encoded protein is CASSQDRGDIQYF.

The V gene is TRBV11-2, the J gene TRBJ1-1; D may be TRBD1 (6 bases). The germline gives CDR1 SGHAT, CDR2 FQNNGV. V lost 5 bases to trimming and J lost 3 bases, with 16 bases between them. The CDR3 totals 15 residues. In nucleotides, the CDR3 is TGTGCCAGCAGCAAACACAGGGTTGAGGACACTGAAGCTTTCTTT. The encoded protein is CASSKHRVEDTEAFF. Full variable domain (outside the CDR3, taken from reference TRBV11-2 and TRBJ1-1): EAGVAQSPRYKIIEKRQSVAFWCNPISGHATLYWYQQILGQGPKLLIQFQNNGVVDDSQLPKDRFSAERLKGVDSTLKIQPAKLEDSAVYLCASSKHRVEDTEAFFGQGTRLTVV.

The gene calls are TRBV7-9 and TRBJ2-7; TRBD1 aligns across 11 bases. The J segment lost 4 bases and the V segment lost 5 bases, leaving 1 base of the junction unmatched. CDR1 is SEHNR, CDR2 FQNEAQ, per germline (reference sequence). The CDR3 sequence is 13 residues long. CDR3 bases: TGTGCCAGCAGCGGGACAGGGGGATACGAGCAGTACTTC. Translated, it gives CASSGTGGYEQYF.

The chain is built from TRBV7-7 and TRBJ2-5; tentatively, D is TRBD2 (6 bases). With 5 bases removed from V and 5 bases from J, the gap between germline ends came to 15 bases. CDR3 size: 14 residues. Looked up from germline, CDR1 is SSHAT and CDR2 is FNYEAQ (reference sequence). DNA for the CDR3: TGTGCCAGCAGCCCCCGTGGGGGGTCGGAGACCCAGTACTTC. Amino acid sequence: CASSPRGGSETQYF. Based on the CDR3 plus reference TRBV7-7 and TRBJ2-5, the full variable domain is GAGVSQSPRYKVTKRGQDVTLRCDPISSHATLYWYQQALGQGPEFLTYFNYEAQPDKSGLPSDRFSAERPEGSISTLTIQRTEQRDSAMYRCASSPRGGSETQYFGPGTRLLVL.

The chain combines TRBV7-9 with TRBJ2-1, with a tentative D call TRBD2 (5 bases). CDR3 length: 14 residues. Per germline, CDR1 SEHNR and CDR2 FQNEAQ (reference sequence). With 6 bases removed from V and 10 bases from J, the gap between germline ends came to 19 bases. CDR3: CASSIIATSGEQFF. As DNA, the CDR3 is TGTGCCAGCAGTATCATTGCAACTAGTGGCGAGCAGTTCTTC.

The chain couples TRBV28 to TRBJ2-1; TRBD1 agrees at 10 bases. Germline loops: CDR1 MDHEN, CDR2 SYDVKM. The CDR3 contains 14 residues. V shed 4 bases and J 6 bases; nucleotides not matched to a gene: 3. The chain's CDR3 is CASSSWTGGNEQFF. CDR3 sequence (DNA): TGTGCCAGCAGTTCGTGGACAGGGGGCAATGAGCAGTTCTTC.

The gene calls are TRBV6-1 and TRBJ1-3; possible D gene TRBD1, 5 bases. Germline V gene sequence: CDR1 MNHNS, CDR2 SASEGT. Deletions cut 2 bases from V and 3 bases from J, with 14 bases between. This CDR3 is 16 amino acids long. The CDR3 sequence: CASSEQGPAYGNTIYF. DNA for the CDR3: TGTGCCAGCAGTGAACAGGGTCCTGCGTATGGAAACACCATATATTTT.

This chain joins TRBV19 and TRBJ1-4; TRBD1 matches 11 bases. The CDR3 contains 13 residues. Looked up from germline, CDR1 is LNHDA and CDR2 is SQIVND (reference sequence). With 4 bases clipped from V and 10 bases from J, the junction kept 2 bases outside the gene matches. The CDR3 nucleotides read TGTGCCAGTAGTACCGGGACAGGGGGAAAACTGTTTTTT. Its protein product is CASSTGTGGKLFF.

V usage is TRBV7-3 and J usage is TRBJ2-2; D perhaps matches TRBD2 (5 bases). V lost 6 bases and J 2 bases, leaving 13 bases between the germline ends. CDR1 and CDR2 from the germline V gene are SGHTA and FQGTGA. The CDR3 is 15 residues long. The chain's CDR3 is CASRLYSGNTGELFF. DNA of the CDR3: TGTGCCAGCAGGTTATACAGCGGTAACACCGGGGAGCTGTTTTTT.

V gene TRBV19 combines with J gene TRBJ1-3; the D gene is possibly TRBD1 (5 bases). Trimming removed 5 bases from V and 2 bases from J, with 16 bases in between. The CDR3 length is 16 residues. Germline V gene data show CDR1 as LNHDA and CDR2 as SQIVND (reference sequence). This CDR3 reads CASSLVQAFAGNTIYF. The CDR3 DNA follows: TGTGCCAGTAGTCTTGTACAGGCATTCGCTGGAAACACCATATATTTT.

This rearrangement joins TRBV6-2 or TRBV6-3 to TRBJ1-5, with D unresolved. Germline V gives CDR1 MNHEY, CDR2 SVGEGT. CDR3 size: 13 residues. The V gene lost 0 bases and the J gene lost 5 bases, with 5 bases spanning the gap. The CDR3: CASSYSGDQPQHF. For the CDR3, the DNA is TGTGCCAGCAGTTACTCCGGGGATCAGCCCCAGCATTTT.

This rearrangement joins TRBV7-2 to TRBJ1-3, with D perhaps matching TRBD1 (6 bases). Germline V gene data show CDR1 as SGHTA and CDR2 as FQGNSA. V was cut by 5 bases and J by 0 bases, with 11 bases left in between. The CDR3 contains 15 residues. For the CDR3, the DNA is TGTGCCAGCAGCCCCCAAGGGGGCTCTGGAAACACCATATATTTT. It encodes CASSPQGGSGNTIYF.

This chain uses TRBV30 with TRBJ1-1; D uncertain. Germline V gene sequence: CDR1 GTSNPN, CDR2 SVGIG (reference sequence). Trimming pared 2 bases from V and 1 base from J, leaving 8 bases between. This CDR3 spans 13 amino acids. The CDR3 region is CAWSKAANTEAFF. CDR3 nucleotide sequence: TGTGCCTGGAGTAAGGCGGCGAACACTGAAGCTTTCTTT.

The chain links TRBV5-1 to TRBJ2-1; 9 bases fit TRBD1. The CDR3 consists of 15 residues. Germline CDR1 and CDR2: SGHRS and YFSETQ. Trimming at V came to 3 bases and at J to 3 bases, leaving 4 bases not matched to a gene. For the CDR3, the DNA is TGCGCCAGCAGCTCCGGGACAGGGCGCTACAATGAGCAGTTCTTC. Its protein is CASSSGTGRYNEQFF.

This clone has a handful of counts. The rearrangement links TRBV19 to TRBJ1-6; 7 bases agree with TRBD1. This CDR3 is 14 amino acids long. V lost 4 bases and J lost 7; bases outside the gene matches: 4. The V gene's germline CDR1 is LNHDA and CDR2 SQIVND (reference sequence). CDR3 bases: TGTGCCAGTAGTACGGGACAGTCAAATTCACCCCTCCACTTT. Translation: CASSTGQSNSPLHF.

This rearrangement joins TRBV6-1 to TRBJ2-5; 7 bases match TRBD2. The CDR3 extends over 15 amino acids. J gave up 4 bases and V 5 bases, and 10 bases lay outside the gene matches. CDR1 is MNHNS, CDR2 SASEGT, per germline. The CDR3 loop reads CASSPGWGGGETQYF. The CDR3, as DNA: TGTGCCAGCAGTCCGGGTTGGGGGGGAGGAGAGACCCAGTACTTC.

The chain links TRBV2 to TRBJ1-4; 7 bases are shared with TRBD1. Trimming at V came to 6 bases and at J to 7 bases, leaving 14 bases not matched to a gene. CDR3 length equals 16 residues. Germline CDR1 and CDR2: SNHLY and FYNNEI. The CDR3 loop is CASRTTTGNLGEKLFF. For the CDR3, the DNA is TGTGCCAGCAGGACTACGACAGGGAATCTGGGTGAAAAACTGTTTTTT.